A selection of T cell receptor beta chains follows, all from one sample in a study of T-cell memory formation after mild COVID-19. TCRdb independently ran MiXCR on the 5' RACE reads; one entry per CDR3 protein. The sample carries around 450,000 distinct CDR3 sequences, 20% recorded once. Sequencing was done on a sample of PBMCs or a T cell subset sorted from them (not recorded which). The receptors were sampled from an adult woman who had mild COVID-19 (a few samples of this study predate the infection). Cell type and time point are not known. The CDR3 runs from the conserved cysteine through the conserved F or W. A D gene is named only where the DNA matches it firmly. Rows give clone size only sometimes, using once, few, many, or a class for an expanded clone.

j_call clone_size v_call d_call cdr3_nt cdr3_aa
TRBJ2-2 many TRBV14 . TGTGCCAGCAGCCAAGGGACCACCGGGGAGCTGTTTTTT CASSQGTTGELFF
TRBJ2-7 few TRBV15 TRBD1 TGTGCCACCAGCAGAGATGCAGGGGGTGAGCAGTACTTC CATSRDAGGEQYF
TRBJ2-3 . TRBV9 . TGTGCCAGCAGCCCAAAGGGGGATACGCAGTATTTT CASSPKGDTQYF
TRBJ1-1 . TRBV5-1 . TGCGCCAGCAGCTTGTTAACAGGGAGTGTCACTGAAGCTTTCTTT CASSLLTGSVTEAFF
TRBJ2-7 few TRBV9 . TGTGCCAGCAGCCCTTACTCAGCTTCGTTCTACGAGCAGTACTTC CASSPYSASFYEQYF
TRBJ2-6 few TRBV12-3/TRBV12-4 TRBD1 TGTGCCAGCTGCCAGGGGGTGGCATCTGGGGCCAACGTCCTGACTTTC CASCQGVASGANVLTF
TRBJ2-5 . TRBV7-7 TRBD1 TGTGCCAGCAGCTTATTCCCCAGGGGGCCAGAGACCCAGTACTTC CASSLFPRGPETQYF
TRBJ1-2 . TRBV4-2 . TGTGCCAGCAGCCAAGATTCGACCCGGGAATATGGCTACACCTTC CASSQDSTREYGYTF
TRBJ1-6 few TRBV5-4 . TGTGCCAGCAGTCCAGGCGTGGCTCGGACAGCGAATTCACCCCTCCACTTT CASSPGVARTANSPLHF
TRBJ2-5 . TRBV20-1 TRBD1 TGCAGTGCTAGAAGACAGGGGAGGGAGACCCAGTACTTC CSARRQGRETQYF
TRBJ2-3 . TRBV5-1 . TGCGCCAGCAGCTCGGGGGATGGCACAGATACGCAGTATTTT CASSSGDGTDTQYF
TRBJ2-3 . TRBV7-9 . TGTGCCAGCAGTCCTCTTGGGTCGGTAGCAGATACGCAGTATTTT CASSPLGSVADTQYF
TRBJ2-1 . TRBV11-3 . TGTGCCAGCAGCTCAGGGGAGGGATTTGCCTACAATGAGCAGTTCTTC CASSSGEGFAYNEQFF
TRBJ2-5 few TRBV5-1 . TGCGCCAGCAGCTTGGGAGCGGAAGAGACCCAGTACTTC CASSLGAEETQYF
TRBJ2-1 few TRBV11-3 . TGTGCCAGCAGCCTCCGGGCCCAGGAGGGCAATGAGCAGTTCTTC CASSLRAQEGNEQFF
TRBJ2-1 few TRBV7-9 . TGTGCCAGCAGCTGGCCGCCGGGATCAGTCATCAATGAGCAGTTCTTC CASSWPPGSVINEQFF
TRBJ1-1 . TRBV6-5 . TGTGCCAGCAGTTACTCGCCAGGGCGGGGAACTGAAGCTTTCTTT CASSYSPGRGTEAFF
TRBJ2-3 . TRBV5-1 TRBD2 TGCGCCAGCAGCTTGGGAGCTAGCGGAGCCACAGATACGCAGTATTTT CASSLGASGATDTQYF
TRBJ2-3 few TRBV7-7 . TGTGCTAGCAGCTTAGGCCACCGGGACAAGGTGACAGATACGCAGTATTTT CASSLGHRDKVTDTQYF
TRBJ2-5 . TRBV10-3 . TGTGCCATCAGTGAGTCAGAGGGTTCGGAGACCCAGTACTTC CAISESEGSETQYF
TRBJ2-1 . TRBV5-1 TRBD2 TGCGCCAGCAGCTTGGATATATGGACTAGCGTCTACAATGAGCAGTTCTTC CASSLDIWTSVYNEQFF
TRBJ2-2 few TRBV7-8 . TGTGCCAGCAGCTTAGAGGGCAGGGTTGGCACCGGGGAGCTGTTTTTT CASSLEGRVGTGELFF
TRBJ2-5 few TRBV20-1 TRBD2 TGCAGTGCTCATAGTCTAGCGGGGGAAGAGACCCAGTACTTC CSAHSLAGEETQYF
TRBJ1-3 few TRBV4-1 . TGCGCCAGCAGCCAAGGAATTCTCCGGGGAAACACCATATATTTT CASSQGILRGNTIYF
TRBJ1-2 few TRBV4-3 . TGCGCCAGCAGCCAAGAGTATCCGGTAAACTATGGCTACACCTTC CASSQEYPVNYGYTF
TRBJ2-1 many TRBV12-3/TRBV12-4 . TGTGCCAGCACCCCTTGGGGGGCTAACCCCCTCGGGGAGCAGTTCTTC CASTPWGANPLGEQFF
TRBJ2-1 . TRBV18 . TGTGCCAGCTCCCTGGCTTTGTTCGGATCCAATGAGCAGTTCTTC CASSLALFGSNEQFF
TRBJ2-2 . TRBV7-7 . TGTGCTAGCAGCTTAAGCAGGGGAGGTGCCGGGGAGCTGTTTTTT CASSLSRGGAGELFF
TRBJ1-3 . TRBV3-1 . TGTGCCAGCAGCCCACGACCGACGGCATCTGCTGGAAACACCATATATTTT CASSPRPTASAGNTIYF
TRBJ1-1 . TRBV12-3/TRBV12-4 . TGTGCCAGCAGTTTAAGGGCCCCTGAAGCTTTCTTT CASSLRAPEAFF
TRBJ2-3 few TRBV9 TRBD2 TGTGCCAGCAGTTTCAGGGAGGGAAACGCAGATACGCAGTATTTT CASSFREGNADTQYF
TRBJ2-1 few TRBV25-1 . TGTGCCAGCAGCCGACGGGGACACACCGGTGAGCAGTTCTTC CASSRRGHTGEQFF
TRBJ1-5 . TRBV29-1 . TGCAGCGTTGGGGGTCAGGGGAATCAGCCCCAGCATTTT CSVGGQGNQPQHF
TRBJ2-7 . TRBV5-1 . TGCGCCAGTACCGAGCGTTCCGACAGGCCGCACTACGAGCAGTACTTC CASTERSDRPHYEQYF
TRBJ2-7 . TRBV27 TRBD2 TGTGCCAGCAGTCCCTTTTGGGGAGCGGGAGCTGGGGAGCAGTACTTC CASSPFWGAGAGEQYF
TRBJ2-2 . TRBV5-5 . TGTGCCAGCAACGAGAGGCCCACAGGGCTTACCGGGGAGCTGTTTTTT CASNERPTGLTGELFF
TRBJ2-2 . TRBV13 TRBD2 TGTGCCAGCAGCTTAAGCGGGAGTATCGGGGAGCTGTTTTTT CASSLSGSIGELFF
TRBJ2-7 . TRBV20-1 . TGCAGTGCTAGAGCCCCACTAGCCCCCTACGAGCAGTACTTC CSARAPLAPYEQYF
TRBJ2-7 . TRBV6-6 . TGTGCCAGCGGGATGAGGTACGAGCAGTACTTC CASGMRYEQYF
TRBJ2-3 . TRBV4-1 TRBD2 TGCGCCAGCAGCCTTTCCCACTGGGCAGCGGGGGGTATTCCTAGCACAGATACGCAGTATTTT CASSLSHWAAGGIPSTDTQYF
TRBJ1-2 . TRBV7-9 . TGTGCCAGCAGCCGATTTGCGGGGGGCCCGGAAGGATACACCTTC CASSRFAGGPEGYTF
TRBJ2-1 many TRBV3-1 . TGTGCCAGCAGCCAAGGACTTGGACAGAACACCTACAATGAGCAGTTCTTC CASSQGLGQNTYNEQFF
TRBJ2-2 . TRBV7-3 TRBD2 TGTGCCAGCAGCTTTGCGGGGGGCCCGAACACCGGGGAGCTGTTTTTT CASSFAGGPNTGELFF